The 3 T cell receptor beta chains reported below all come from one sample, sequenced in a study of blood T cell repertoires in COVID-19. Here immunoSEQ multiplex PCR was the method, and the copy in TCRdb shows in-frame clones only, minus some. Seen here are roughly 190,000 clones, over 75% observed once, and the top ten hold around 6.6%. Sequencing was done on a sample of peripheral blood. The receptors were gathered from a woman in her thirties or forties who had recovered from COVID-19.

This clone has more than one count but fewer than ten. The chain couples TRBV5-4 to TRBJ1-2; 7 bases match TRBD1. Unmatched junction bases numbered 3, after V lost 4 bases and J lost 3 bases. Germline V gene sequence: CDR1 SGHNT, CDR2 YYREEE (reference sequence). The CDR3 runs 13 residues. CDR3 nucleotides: TGTGCCAGCAGCGGGGGGACAGACTATGGCTACACCTTC. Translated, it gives CASSGGTDYGYTF.

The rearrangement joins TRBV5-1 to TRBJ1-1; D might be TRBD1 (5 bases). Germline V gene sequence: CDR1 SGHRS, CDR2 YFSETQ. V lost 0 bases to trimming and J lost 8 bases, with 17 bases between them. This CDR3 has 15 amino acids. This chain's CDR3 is CASSLAMGQFSEAFF. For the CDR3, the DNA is TGCGCCAGCAGCTTGGCGATGGGGCAGTTCTCGGAAGCTTTCTTT.

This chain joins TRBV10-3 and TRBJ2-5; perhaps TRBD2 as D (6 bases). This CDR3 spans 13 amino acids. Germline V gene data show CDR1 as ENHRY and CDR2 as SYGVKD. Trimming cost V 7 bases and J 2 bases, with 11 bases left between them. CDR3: CAITGGTQETQYF. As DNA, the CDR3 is TGTGCCATCACCGGCGGGACTCAAGAGACCCAGTACTTC.